One and the same sample provided the 26 T cell receptor beta chains below, sequenced in a study of T cell changes during pregnancy in multiple sclerosis. TCRdb's copy holds only in-frame clones and misses some; the assay was immunoSEQ multiplex PCR. The sample contains roughly 38,000 clones, 85% to 95% of which appear only once. Sequenced here: CD4+ T cells from peripheral blood mononuclear cells, sampled in the third trimester of pregnancy. Receptors were obtained from a female donor with multiple sclerosis, enrolled in a pregnancy study.

The V and J genes are TRBV18 and TRBJ1-1; 9 bases map to TRBD1. With V trimmed by 10 bases and J by 4 bases, 25 bases remained unmatched. Looked up from germline, CDR1 is KGHSH and CDR2 is LQKENI. The CDR3 loop spans 19 amino acids. CDR3 nucleotide sequence: TGTGCCAACTCCGGTGGGTGGTATAAGGGACAGGGTTTGATCACTGAAGCTTTCTTT. Residues: CANSGGWYKGQGLITEAFF.

This clone was picked up one time. This sequence joins TRBV18 and TRBJ2-1; the match to TRBD2 covers 7 bases. CDR1 and CDR2 from the germline V gene are KGHSH and LQKENI. The CDR3 runs to 15 residues. The J segment lost 6 bases and the V segment lost 1 base, leaving 6 bases of the junction unmatched. CDR3 coding DNA: TGTGCCAGCTCACCACAGGAAACGGGAGGCAATGAGCAGTTCTTC. This sequence encodes CASSPQETGGNEQFF.

The chain joins TRBV7-9 to TRBJ1-4, with a possible D match to TRBD1 (5 bases). The V and J ends lost 5 bases and 2 bases respectively, with 12 bases between them. The CDR3 totals 15 residues. CDR1 is SEHNR, CDR2 FQNEAQ, per germline (reference sequence). The CDR3 here is CASSQYRLTNEKLFF. The DNA of the CDR3 is TGTGCCAGCAGCCAGTACAGGCTGACTAATGAAAAACTGTTTTTT.

The genes are TRBV7-8 and TRBJ2-7; 11 nucleotides agree with TRBD2. Germline V gene lookup returns CDR1 SGHVS and CDR2 FQNEAQ. V was clipped by 5 bases and J by 3 bases; unmatched bases: 6. The CDR3 runs 15 residues. DNA of the CDR3: TGTGCCAGCAGCCGGACTAGCGGGTTACTCTACGAGCAGTACTTC. Translated, it gives CASSRTSGLLYEQYF.

The chain has TRBV27 and TRBJ2-3, with TRBD2 matching 14 bases. Per germline, CDR1 MNHEY and CDR2 SMNVEV (reference sequence). The CDR3 length is 16 residues. V shed 4 bases, J shed 8 bases, and the junction held 8 bases outside the gene matches. The CDR3 nucleotides are TGTGCCAGCAGTTACGCGGGACTAGCGGGAGCGGTTACGCAGTATTTT. It codes for CASSYAGLAGAVTQYF.

The gene calls are TRBV5-1 and TRBJ2-7; 9 nucleotides align to TRBD2. The CDR3 loop spans 15 amino acids. V gave up 0 bases and J gave up 2 bases; unmatched junction bases: 3. CDR1 is SGHRS, CDR2 YFSETQ, per germline. This chain's CDR3 is CASSLASGTPYEQYF. In nucleotides, the CDR3 is TGCGCCAGCAGCTTGGCTAGCGGGACGCCCTACGAGCAGTACTTC.

This chain joins TRBV7-7 and TRBJ1-2; D might be TRBD1 (5 bases). V was shortened by 5 bases and J by 3 bases, with 16 bases between the two germline ends. Germline CDR1 is SSHAT and CDR2 is FNYEAQ (reference sequence). The CDR3 spans 15 residues. The CDR3 sequence is CASSNTGIGDYGYTF. CDR3 bases: TGTGCCAGCAGCAATACAGGAATTGGGGACTATGGCTACACCTTC.

The chain has TRBV7-3 and TRBJ2-6, with TRBD1 matching 9 bases. The CDR3 length is 16 residues. Germline CDR1 is SGHTA and CDR2 is FQGTGA. Trimming took 5 bases from V and 2 from J; bases not matched to a gene: 4. The CDR3 DNA reads as TGTGCCAGCAGCCCGCGGACAGGGGCTGGGGCCAACGTCCTGACTTTC. This codes for CASSPRTGAGANVLTF.

This clone was seen only once. The chain employs TRBV10-3 and TRBJ1-5, with D unresolved. V was pared by 3 bases and J by 0 bases, with 6 bases between. Looked up from germline, CDR1 is ENHRY and CDR2 is SYGVKD. The CDR3 runs to 14 residues. CDR3 nucleotide sequence: TGTGCCATCAGTGACACTACTAGCAATCAGCCCCAGCATTTT. Amino acid sequence: CAISDTTSNQPQHF.

The V gene is TRBV12-1, the J gene TRBJ2-1; the table's D call, TRBD2, was not checked against the DNA. TRBV12-1 is reported as a pseudogene. This CDR3 has 18 amino acids. CDR3: CASSPWTSGGDSYNEQFF. CDR3 nucleotide sequence: TGTGCCAGCAGCCCCTGGACTAGCGGGGGAGACTCCTACAATGAGCAGTTCTTC.

This rearrangement joins TRBV6-4 to TRBJ2-1; 10 bases agree with TRBD2. Losses at the gene ends were 5 bases for V and 0 bases for J; bases not matched to a gene: 4. Germline values: CDR1 MRHNA, CDR2 SNTAGT. The CDR3 is 16 amino acids. CDR3 protein: CASSRASGGSYNEQFF. The CDR3 bases are TGTGCCAGCAGTCGGGCTAGCGGGGGCTCCTACAATGAGCAGTTCTTC.

This sequence joins TRBV9 and TRBJ2-3, with 8 bases aligning to TRBD2. There are 16 residues in the CDR3. With V trimmed by 3 bases and J by 2 bases, 8 bases remained unmatched. Germline V gene sequence: CDR1 SGDLS, CDR2 YYNGEE. The CDR3 region is CASSAPGLGFTDTQYF. CDR3 DNA sequence: TGTGCCAGCAGCGCACCGGGACTAGGATTCACAGATACGCAGTATTTT.

The CDR3 here is CASSKSGENYEQYF. CDR3 sequence (DNA): TGTGCCAGTAGTAAATCGGGGGAAAACTACGAGCAGTACTTC. The chain recombines TRBV19 with TRBJ2-7; possibly TRBD2 for D (6 bases). The CDR3 has 14 amino acids. Germline V gives CDR1 LNHDA, CDR2 SQIVND (reference sequence). Trimming left V 4 bases short and J 3 bases short, with 13 bases between.

The V gene is TRBV4-3, the J gene TRBJ1-3; a weak D match, TRBD1 (5 bases). The CDR3 consists of 15 residues. The germline CDR1 and CDR2 sequences are LGHNA and YSLEER. V gave up 0 bases and J gave up 4 bases, with 10 bases separating them. The CDR3 here is CASSQDVRAGNTIYF. CDR3 DNA sequence: TGCGCCAGCAGCCAAGATGTCAGGGCAGGAAACACCATATATTTT.

The chain is built from TRBV4-3 and TRBJ2-7, with D possibly being TRBD2 (6 bases). Germline CDR1 and CDR2: LGHNA and YSLEER. With 4 bases removed from V and 5 bases from J, the gap between germline ends came to 12 bases. The CDR3 length is 13 residues. The CDR3 region is CASSRVSGDEQYF. CDR3 in DNA: TGCGCCAGCAGCCGGGTCTCGGGGGACGAGCAGTACTTC.

The V gene is TRBV5-8, the J gene TRBJ1-5, with 7 nucleotides matching TRBD1. The CDR3 length is 15 residues. Germline V CDR1 and CDR2: SGHTS, YDEGEE. V shed 2 bases and J 6 bases; nucleotides not matched to a gene: 8. CDR3 in amino acids: CASSLGDRVSQPQHF. The CDR3 DNA reads as TGTGCCAGCAGCTTAGGAGACAGGGTGAGTCAGCCCCAGCATTTT. Combining the CDR3 with reference TRBV5-8 and TRBJ1-5 gives the whole variable domain EAGVTQSPTHLIKTRGQQATLRCSPISGHTSVYWYQQALGLGLQFLLWYDEGEERNRGNFPPRFSGRQFPNYSSELNVNALELEDSALYLCASSLGDRVSQPQHFGDGTRLSIL.

V gene TRBV7-2 combines with J gene TRBJ1-4, with 8 bases that match TRBD1. This CDR3 has 16 amino acids. The ends lost 1 base at V and 3 bases at J; junction bases unmatched: 4. CDR1 is SGHTA, CDR2 FQGNSA, per germline. The CDR3 reads CASSLVGTGPNEKLFF. DNA for the CDR3: TGTGCCAGCAGCTTAGTAGGGACAGGCCCTAATGAAAAACTGTTTTTT.

The V gene is TRBV7-8, the J gene TRBJ2-7; possibly TRBD1 for D (7 bases). Germline CDR1 is SGHVS and CDR2 is FQNEAQ. The CDR3 covers 15 residues. The V end was cut by 5 bases, the J end by 4 bases, with 18 bases between. CDR3 in DNA: TGTGCCAGCAGCCTTGACGGCAGGGGGGAATACGAGCAGTACTTC. Amino acid sequence: CASSLDGRGEYEQYF.

The chain's CDR3 is CAWSLQGYHTEAFF. The CDR3 bases are TGTGCCTGGAGTTTACAGGGTTATCACACTGAAGCTTTCTTT. The chain uses TRBV30 and TRBJ1-1; weak D call: TRBD1 (6 bases). Germline CDR1 GTSNPN, CDR2 SVGIG (reference sequence). V was shortened by 2 bases and J by 3 bases, with 13 bases between the two germline ends. The CDR3 covers 14 residues.

This chain uses TRBV28 with TRBJ2-7; 7 positions match TRBD2. This CDR3 has 15 amino acids. J was trimmed by 3 bases and V by 6 bases; bases with no gene match: 11. CDR1 MDHEN and CDR2 SYDVKM come from the germline V gene. The CDR3 region has the DNA TGTGCCAGCAGCCCGGGGCTAGCGGAACTCTACGAGCAGTACTTC. Its translation: CASSPGLAELYEQYF.

The V and J genes are TRBV7-6 and TRBJ1-1; D unresolved. The CDR3 totals 15 residues. V gave up 5 bases and J gave up 0 bases, with 13 bases separating them. CDR1 is SGHVS, CDR2 FNYEAQ, per germline. The CDR3 protein is CASSPGVPLNTEAFF. DNA of the CDR3: TGTGCCAGCAGCCCCGGGGTACCGTTGAACACTGAAGCTTTCTTT.

The chain has TRBV5-1 and TRBJ2-3, with 14 nucleotides matching TRBD2. The CDR3 runs 16 residues. The germline V gene has CDR1 SGHRS and CDR2 YFSETQ. Trimming at V came to 4 bases and at J to 3 bases, leaving 4 bases not matched to a gene. CDR3 DNA sequence: TGCGCCAGCAGCACCGGGACTAGCGGGAGAACAGATACGCAGTATTTT. Encoded protein: CASSTGTSGRTDTQYF. Together with reference TRBV5-1 and TRBJ2-3, the CDR3 gives the full variable domain: KAGVTQTPRYLIKTRGQQVTLSCSPISGHRSVSWYQQTPGQGLQFLFEYFSETQRNKGNFPGRFSGRQFSNSRSEMNVSTLELGDSALYLCASSTGTSGRTDTQYFGPGTRLTVL.

The rearrangement uses TRBV5-5 and TRBJ2-5; D unresolved. Trimming left V 0 bases short and J 4 bases short, with 7 bases between. Germline V lookup: CDR1 SGHKS, CDR2 YYEKEE (reference sequence). This CDR3 comprises 13 residues. The DNA of the CDR3 is TGTGCCAGCAGCTTGGCCTCGCGAGAGACCCAGTACTTC. Its protein product is CASSLASRETQYF.

The rearrangement uses TRBV5-1 and TRBJ1-1, with TRBD1 matching 9 bases. CDR3 length: 16 residues. J lost 0 bases, V lost 1 base, and 4 bases had no gene match. CDR1 and CDR2 (germline): SGHRS, YFSETQ. This chain's CDR3 is CASSLYGTGLNTEAFF. DNA for the CDR3: TGCGCCAGCAGCTTGTACGGGACAGGGTTGAACACTGAAGCTTTCTTT.

This rearrangement joins TRBV5-1 to TRBJ2-5, with 12 bases lining up with TRBD1. The CDR3 length is 15 residues. Germline-derived CDR1 and CDR2 are SGHRS and YFSETQ. The ends lost 4 bases at V and 5 bases at J; junction bases unmatched: 6. The CDR3 reads CASSHGTGGGETQYF. CDR3 coding DNA: TGCGCCAGCAGCCACGGGACAGGGGGCGGGGAGACCCAGTACTTC.

V is TRBV15 and J is TRBJ1-1; a possible D gene is TRBD1 (5 bases). Trimming took 0 bases from V and 4 from J, leaving 15 bases between them. The CDR3 spans 16 residues. Germline V CDR1 and CDR2: LNHNV, YYDKDF (reference sequence). The CDR3 loop reads CATSRDNRSPSTEAFF. The CDR3, as DNA: TGTGCCACCAGCAGAGATAACAGGAGCCCCTCCACTGAAGCTTTCTTT.